This TCR beta chain was profiled in a study of siplizumab effects on memory and regulatory T cells. General study points: Naive versus memory phenotype went unassigned for roughly 75-95% of proliferating CD4+ or CD8+ clones.

Assay: immunoSEQ multiplex PCR; the TCRdb copy retains only in-frame clones and omits some. Of tens of thousands of clones listed, approximately 97% are singletons. This CDR3 spans 13 amino acids. Looked up from germline, CDR1 is GTSNPN and CDR2 is SVGIG (reference sequence). The V and J ends lost 1 base and 8 bases respectively, with 11 bases between them. A note on this clone: The antigen remains undetermined.

The source is a human donor in good health. The rearrangement links TRBV30 to TRBJ2-2, with D perhaps matching TRBD1 (6 bases). Sequencing was carried out using naive CD4+ T cells sorted from blood. The CDR3 DNA sequence: TGTGCCTGGAGTGCTTCAGACAGGGGGGAGCTGTTTTTT. It specifies CAWSASDRGELFF. Full variable domain (outside the CDR3, taken from reference TRBV30 and TRBJ2-2): SQTIHQWPATLVQPVGSPLSLECTVEGTSNPNLYWYRQAAGRGLQLLFYSVGIGQISSEVPQNLSASRPQDRQFILSSKKLLLSDSGFYLCAWSASDRGELFFGEGSRLTVL.